The 17 T cell receptor beta chains given below trace back to one sample, sequenced in a study of cytomegalovirus exposure and HLA in healthy donors. Primers: 60 Vbeta forward and 13 Jbeta reverse. The protocol was immunoSEQ multiplex PCR, while the TCRdb copy is restricted to in-frame clones and leaves out a portion. The sample shows about 190,000 clones, 81% of them seen only once. Sequencing was done on a sample of PBMCs. These receptors were collected from a man between 40 and 49 years old in good health and CMV-seropositive.

The rearrangement joins TRBV28 to TRBJ2-5; 7 bases line up with TRBD1. This CDR3 spans 14 amino acids. Germline assignment: CDR1 MDHEN and CDR2 SYDVKM. Trimming cost V 6 bases and J 0 bases; bases outside gene matches: 4. The CDR3 nucleotides are TGTGCCAGCAGCTCGGGACAGCACCAAGAGACCCAGTACTTC. Translating it yields CASSSGQHQETQYF.

The chain is built from TRBV7-3 and TRBJ1-1; D possibly corresponds to TRBD1 (5 bases). Germline V lookup: CDR1 SGHTA, CDR2 FQGTGA. V dropped 5 bases and J dropped 2 bases, with 24 bases sitting between them. The CDR3 consists of 18 residues. The CDR3 spells CASSPLLRDGTFNTEAFF. DNA for the CDR3: TGTGCCAGCAGCCCCCTCCTGCGGGACGGGACTTTTAACACTGAAGCTTTCTTT.

The chain joins TRBV5-1 to TRBJ2-1; D uncertain. V lost 3 bases, J lost 5 bases, and 15 bases lay in between. Per germline, CDR1 SGHRS and CDR2 YFSETQ. This CDR3 is built from 15 residues. The CDR3 loop reads CASSSVGALNNEQFF. CDR3 bases: TGCGCCAGCAGCTCCGTTGGAGCGCTGAACAATGAGCAGTTCTTC.

The DNA for the CDR3 is TGTGCCAGCAGCCAGGGGACAGGGGGATCTCAGCCCCAGCATTTT. Amino acid sequence: CASSQGTGGSQPQHF. This chain connects TRBV5-7 to TRBJ1-5, with 11 bases that match TRBD1. TRBV5-7 qualifies as an ORF whose function is uncertain. With 4 bases clipped from V and 6 bases from J, the junction kept 6 bases outside the gene matches. The CDR3 extends over 15 amino acids.

The V call is TRBV6-5, the J call TRBJ1-1; D remains ambiguous. The CDR3 length is 16 residues. CDR1 MNHEY and CDR2 SVGAGI come from the germline V gene. The V end was cut by 0 bases, the J end by 0 bases, with 11 bases between. The CDR3 is CASSYSGSGLNTEAFF. In nucleotides, the CDR3 is TGTGCCAGCAGTTACTCAGGGTCGGGATTGAACACTGAAGCTTTCTTT.

The rearrangement links TRBV10-3 to TRBJ2-7; 7 bases fit TRBD1. Trimming at V came to 5 bases and at J to 2 bases, leaving 9 bases not matched to a gene. Germline values: CDR1 ENHRY, CDR2 SYGVKD. This CDR3 is built from 15 residues. Here the CDR3 DNA reads TGTGCCATCAGTTCTCCACTGGACAGGACCTACGAGCAGTACTTC. As protein: CAISSPLDRTYEQYF.

The CDR3 DNA reads TGTGCCAGCAGCCCCGGACAGGGAGACATTCAGTACTTC. It yields the protein CASSPGQGDIQYF. The chain links TRBV9 to TRBJ2-4; 8 positions match TRBD1. After removal of 4 bases from V and 8 bases from J, the junction contained 5 bases not matched to a gene. This CDR3 comprises 13 residues. The germline V gene has CDR1 SGDLS and CDR2 YYNGEE.

The chain carries TRBV6-1 and TRBJ2-3, with D uncertain. The CDR3 has 14 residues. The germline gives CDR1 MNHNS, CDR2 SASEGT. V dropped 1 base and J dropped 9 bases, with 14 bases sitting between them. The CDR3 region has the DNA TGTGCCAGCAGTGAAGGGTGGCAGTCCGGGACGCAGTATTTT. Translating gives CASSEGWQSGTQYF.

The chain has TRBV28 and TRBJ2-7, with TRBD1 identical over 9 bases. The CDR3 covers 15 residues. The ends lost 2 bases at V and 4 bases at J; junction bases unmatched: 6. The germline V gene has CDR1 MDHEN and CDR2 SYDVKM. CDR3 in DNA: TGTGCCAGCAGTTTACCACAGGGGGCAGGGTACGAGCAGTACTTC. Encoded protein: CASSLPQGAGYEQYF.

Only a few counts were recorded for this clone. V and J are TRBV7-9 and TRBJ2-6, with TRBD1 as a possible D gene (5 bases). The ends were cut back, 7 bases at V and 3 bases at J, with 10 bases in the middle. CDR1 and CDR2 (germline): SEHNR, FQNEAQ (reference sequence). This CDR3 region has 14 residues. The CDR3 reads CASNQGFGANVLTF. The CDR3 nucleotides are TGTGCCAGCAATCAGGGTTTTGGGGCCAACGTCCTGACTTTC.

V is TRBV6-6 and J is TRBJ2-1; 10 nucleotides align to TRBD2. Per the germline V gene, CDR1 is MNHNY and CDR2 is SVGAGI (reference sequence). Trimming cost V 6 bases and J 4 bases; bases outside gene matches: 6. CDR3 length: 15 residues. As DNA, the CDR3 is TGTGCCAGCAGCGGTACTAGCGGGAATTACAATGAGCAGTTCTTC. It specifies CASSGTSGNYNEQFF.

The chain uses TRBV5-1 and TRBJ1-2, with 9 bases lining up with TRBD1. CDR3 length equals 19 residues. Trimming took 4 bases from V and 2 from J; bases not matched to a gene: 18. The V gene's germline CDR1 is SGHRS and CDR2 YFSETQ. CDR3 loop: CASSHHSDRGINKNYGYTF. The DNA for the CDR3 is TGCGCCAGCAGCCACCACTCGGACAGGGGAATAAATAAGAACTATGGCTACACCTTC. The entire variable domain, with the rest obtained from reference TRBV5-1 and TRBJ1-2, is as follows: KAGVTQTPRYLIKTRGQQVTLSCSPISGHRSVSWYQQTPGQGLQFLFEYFSETQRNKGNFPGRFSGRQFSNSRSEMNVSTLELGDSALYLCASSHHSDRGINKNYGYTFGSGTRLTVV.

The rearrangement links TRBV28 to TRBJ2-1; 11 nucleotides match TRBD2. Trimming removed 5 bases from V and 8 bases from J; junction bases left unmatched: 5. CDR3 size: 14 residues. The germline gives CDR1 MDHEN, CDR2 SYDVKM. In DNA form, the CDR3 reads TGTGCCAGCAGTCCTACTAGCGGGAGCTATGAGCAGTTCTTC. Translated, it gives CASSPTSGSYEQFF. Full variable domain (outside the CDR3, taken from reference TRBV28 and TRBJ2-1): DVKVTQSSRYLVKRTGEKVFLECVQDMDHENMFWYRQDPGLGLRLIYFSYDVKMKEKGDIPEGYSVSREKKERFSLILESASTNQTSMYLCASSPTSGSYEQFFGPGTRLTVL.

The chain recombines TRBV18 with TRBJ1-3; TRBD1 matches at 7 bases. The V and J ends lost 6 bases and 0 bases, in that order; junction bases with no gene match: 11. The CDR3 is 17 amino acids. CDR1 and CDR2 from the germline V gene are KGHSH and LQKENI. For the CDR3, the DNA is TGTGCCAGCTCCCCGGGACAGACTATTTACTCTGGAAACACCATATATTTT. It yields the protein CASSPGQTIYSGNTIYF.

The chain joins TRBV28 to TRBJ1-6; 9 bases map to TRBD1. The trim removed 7 bases at V and 8 bases at J, leaving 6 bases unmatched. Looked up from germline, CDR1 is MDHEN and CDR2 is SYDVKM. CDR3 length: 14 residues. The CDR3 sequence is CASIGGTGYSPLHF. In nucleotides, the CDR3 is TGTGCCAGCATCGGAGGGACAGGGTATTCACCCCTCCACTTT.

This clone was observed a single time. This chain joins TRBV25-1 and TRBJ1-2; the D gene is possibly TRBD1 (5 bases). Trimming removed 8 bases at V and 6 bases at J, with 13 bases between. Germline V gene sequence: CDR1 MGHDK, CDR2 SYGVNS. The CDR3 totals 12 residues. The CDR3 region has the DNA TGTGCCAGCCGCCGTGGGGGGGATGGCTACACCTTC. It encodes CASRRGGDGYTF.

This sequence joins TRBV7-8 and TRBJ2-5; tentative D call: TRBD1 (6 bases). Gene TRBJ2-7 matches the end of the DNA better, so the J call may be wrong. Germline lookup yields CDR1 SGHVS and CDR2 FQNEAQ. This CDR3 is built from 16 residues. This CDR3 reads CASSLARGGRGHEQYF. CDR3 nucleotide sequence: TGTGCCAGCAGCTTGGCTAGGGGTGGCAGGGGTCACGAGCAGTACTTC.